Following are 20 T cell receptor beta chains from one sample sequenced in a study of blood T cell repertoires in COVID-19. TCRdb keeps only in-frame clones here, not all; method: immunoSEQ multiplex PCR. The data show more than 200,000 clones, around nine tenths seen once. The sequencing sample was made of PBMCs or T cells enriched from blood (not recorded which). Every receptor here comes from a woman aged 45-65 years who had recovered from COVID-19.

This chain uses TRBV6-1 with TRBJ2-5, with D hard to call. Germline lookup yields CDR1 MNHNS and CDR2 SASEGT. This CDR3 has 12 residues. V was clipped by 0 bases and J by 4 bases, with 3 bases between them. CDR3 loop: CASSEARETQYF. In DNA form, the CDR3 reads TGTGCCAGCAGTGAAGCGCGAGAGACCCAGTACTTC.

The chain joins TRBV5-1 to TRBJ1-1, with D unclear. Germline V gives CDR1 SGHRS, CDR2 YFSETQ. This CDR3 is 13 amino acids long. The V end was cut by 1 base, the J end by 6 bases, with 10 bases between. The CDR3 loop reads CASSLSRGSEAFF. In DNA, the CDR3 is TGCGCCAGCAGCTTGTCCCGAGGGTCTGAAGCTTTCTTT.

V is TRBV5-1 and J is TRBJ1-2; 7 positions agree with TRBD1. CDR1 and CDR2 (germline): SGHRS, YFSETQ. The ends lost 3 bases at V and 8 bases at J; junction bases unmatched: 10. The CDR3 sequence is 14 residues long. As DNA, the CDR3 is TGCGCCAGCAGCTCGTGGACAGGCCGATCGGGCTACACCTTC. Protein: CASSSWTGRSGYTF.

The rearrangement joins TRBV7-9 to TRBJ2-7; possibly TRBD2 for D (5 bases). CDR3 length equals 13 residues. Germline CDR1 and CDR2: SEHNR and FQNEAQ (reference sequence). The ends were cut back, 5 bases at V and 5 bases at J, with 13 bases in the middle. The CDR3: CASSRPGVNEQYF. In DNA form, the CDR3 reads TGTGCCAGCAGCCGACCCGGGGTCAACGAGCAGTACTTC.

The chain combines TRBV30 with TRBJ1-1, with a weak D call TRBD1 (5 bases). V lost 4 bases and J lost 2, with 11 bases in between. The CDR3 has 13 residues. The V gene's germline CDR1 is GTSNPN and CDR2 SVGIG (reference sequence). The CDR3 nucleotides are TGTGCCTGGACCCAGGGTCCAAACACTGAAGCTTTCTTT. Its protein is CAWTQGPNTEAFF.

The chain uses TRBV18 and TRBJ2-1; 8 bases are a match to TRBD2. The germline V gene encodes CDR1 KGHSH and CDR2 LQKENI. The CDR3 is made up of 15 amino acids. J gave up 6 bases and V 3 bases, and 7 bases lay outside the gene matches. The chain's CDR3 is CASSPASGSGNEQFF. Written as DNA, the CDR3 is TGTGCCAGCTCACCCGCGAGCGGGAGTGGCAATGAGCAGTTCTTC.

This chain links TRBV19 with TRBJ1-2, with TRBD1 matching over 10 bases. V gave up 10 bases and J gave up 4 bases; unmatched junction bases: 6. Germline-derived CDR1 and CDR2 are LNHDA and SQIVND (reference sequence). This CDR3 spans 13 amino acids. Written as DNA, the CDR3 is TGTGCCACTAAGTGGGACAGGGGCTATGGCTACACCTTC. Residues: CATKWDRGYGYTF.

The chain carries TRBV28 and TRBJ2-7; 9 bases align to TRBD2. CDR1 and CDR2 from the germline V gene are MDHEN and SYDVKM. This CDR3 comprises 14 residues. V trimming: 3 bases; J trimming: 7 bases; junction bases outside the gene matches: 7. The CDR3 DNA is TGTGCCAGCAGTTTCTCAGGCGGGAGGGAGGAGCAGTACTTC. Encoded protein: CASSFSGGREEQYF.

This chain links TRBV5-5 with TRBJ2-3, with 12 positions matching TRBD1. J was trimmed by 2 bases and V by 1 base; bases with no gene match: 5. In germline, CDR1 is SGHKS, CDR2 YYEKEE (reference sequence). The CDR3 totals 17 residues. CDR3: CASSLWGTGGLTDTQYF. The CDR3 DNA reads as TGTGCCAGCAGCTTGTGGGGGACAGGGGGCCTCACAGATACGCAGTATTTT.

Here the CDR3 DNA reads TGTGCCAGCAGTCCAAACCGGAATGAGCAGTTCTTC. It specifies CASSPNRNEQFF. The chain couples TRBV6-2 or TRBV6-3 to TRBJ2-1; D is undetermined. The V gene's germline CDR1 is MNHEY and CDR2 SVGEGT. Deletions cut 5 bases from V and 7 bases from J, with 9 bases between. The CDR3 consists of 12 residues.

The chain carries TRBV29-1 and TRBJ1-2; 12 bases line up with TRBD1. Per germline, CDR1 SQVTM and CDR2 ANQGSEA. The length of the CDR3 is 14 residues. The V gene end was trimmed by 6 bases and the J gene end by 6 bases; junction bases not matched to a gene: 8. The CDR3 loop is CSVFGTGGLDGYTF. The CDR3 DNA follows: TGCAGCGTATTCGGGACAGGGGGCTTGGATGGCTACACCTTC.

This rearrangement joins TRBV10-3 to TRBJ2-3; TRBD1 matches 12 bases. V gave up 6 bases and J gave up 4 bases; unmatched junction bases: 5. Per the germline V gene, CDR1 is ENHRY and CDR2 is SYGVKD. The CDR3 is 15 residues long. CDR3 nucleotide sequence: TGTGCCATCAGGGGACAGGGGGCTGTTGCAGATACGCAGTATTTT. This gives the protein CAIRGQGAVADTQYF.

This rearrangement joins TRBV29-1 to TRBJ2-7; no clear D. Germline-derived CDR1 and CDR2 are SQVTM and ANQGSEA. The CDR3 is 12 residues long. V gave up 8 bases and J gave up 6 bases, with 17 bases separating them. CDR3 sequence reads: CSFTPGLGEQYF. The CDR3 nucleotides are TGCAGCTTCACACCGGGTCTTGGCGAGCAGTACTTC.

The chain combines TRBV25-1 with TRBJ1-1; D call uncertain. The germline CDR1 and CDR2 sequences are MGHDK and SYGVNS. The CDR3 is made up of 14 amino acids. The V end lost 2 bases, the J end lost 6 bases, and 13 bases lay between the germline ends. CDR3: CASSEPNLGAEAFF. In DNA, the CDR3 is TGTGCCAGCAGTGAACCTAACCTGGGCGCTGAAGCTTTCTTT.

The chain links TRBV18 to TRBJ1-1; tentative D call: TRBD1 (5 bases). Trimming left V 2 bases short and J 3 bases short, with 10 bases between. The CDR3 spans 14 residues. Germline V lookup: CDR1 KGHSH, CDR2 LQKENI. CDR3 in DNA: TGTGCCAGCTCACCAATCAGGGAATACACTGAAGCTTTCTTT. Amino acids: CASSPIREYTEAFF.

DNA of the CDR3: TGTGCCAGCAGCCCCAAAACCGGGACAGGGTATGGCTACACCTTC. This translates into CASSPKTGTGYGYTF. The V gene is TRBV6-5, the J gene TRBJ1-2, with TRBD1 identical over 9 bases. This CDR3 is built from 15 residues. Looked up from germline, CDR1 is MNHEY and CDR2 is SVGAGI. With 6 bases clipped from V and 5 bases from J, the junction kept 10 bases outside the gene matches.

This chain joins TRBV10-3 and TRBJ2-1, with TRBD2 matching 10 bases. With 2 bases clipped from V and 8 bases from J, the junction kept 3 bases outside the gene matches. The CDR3 is 14 residues long. CDR1 and CDR2 from the germline V gene are ENHRY and SYGVKD. CDR3 nucleotides: TGTGCCATCAGTGAGACTAGCGGGGTCTATGAGCAGTTCTTC. Translated: CAISETSGVYEQFF.

The genes are TRBV2 and TRBJ2-3, with unresolved D. Germline assignment: CDR1 SNHLY and CDR2 FYNNEI. The CDR3 totals 16 residues. Trimming took off 0 bases at V and 2 bases at J, with 12 bases between the two ends. The CDR3 coding sequence is TGTGCCAGCAGTGAAGCGCTTGTACAGTACACAGATACGCAGTATTTT. This translates into CASSEALVQYTDTQYF.

This clone was observed a handful of times. This rearrangement joins TRBV7-2 to TRBJ2-7, with TRBD2 matching over 7 bases. The germline V gene has CDR1 SGHTA and CDR2 FQGNSA. V lost 1 base, J lost 6 bases, and 3 bases stayed unmatched. This CDR3 has 13 amino acids. This chain's CDR3 is CASSLGTSIEQYF. In nucleotides, the CDR3 is TGTGCCAGCAGCTTAGGGACTAGTATCGAGCAGTACTTC.

The rearrangement uses TRBV7-9 and TRBJ1-2; D remains ambiguous. Trimming cost V 0 bases and J 8 bases, with 13 bases left between them. Germline loops: CDR1 SEHNR, CDR2 FQNEAQ (reference sequence). The CDR3 runs to 14 residues. The CDR3 is CASSLALGDWGYTF. CDR3 nucleotides: TGTGCCAGCAGCTTAGCCCTAGGCGACTGGGGCTACACCTTC. The full variable domain, in which reference TRBV7-9 and TRBJ1-2 provide the parts outside the CDR3, is DTGVSQNPRHKITKRGQNVTFRCDPISEHNRLYWYRQTLGQGPEFLTYFQNEAQLEKSRLLSDRFSAERPKGSFSTLEIQRTEQGDSAMYLCASSLALGDWGYTFGSGTRLTVV.